This TCR beta chain was identified during a study of CD8+ T cells in alopecia areata. cDNA prepared by RNA extraction and subsequent reverse transcription served as the template for sequencing. Sequenced by immunoSEQ multiplex PCR; TCRdb stores in-frame clones only, minus some. Of 100,000 to 150,000 clones listed, over 60% are singletons. The germline V gene has CDR1 SGHDN and CDR2 FVKESK. Unmatched junction bases numbered 12, after V lost 2 bases and J lost 5 bases. CDR3 length equals 20 residues. Findings and caveats of the study: The presence of one nonresponder keeps the tie between baseline CD8+ expansion and response uncertain.

Noted treatment: oral pan-JAK inhibitor, 5-10 mg twice daily. Individuals with alopecia areata gave both lesional scalp punch biopsies and peripheral blood for collection. A note on this clone: The antigen is unknown.

Specimen: CD4+ T cells sorted from blood, collected at week 4, from a patient treated with tofacitinib. This receptor was obtained from a human donor with alopecia areata. J is TRBJ2-1 and V is TRBV14, with TRBD2 matching 16 bases. This CDR3 is CASSQTTGLGTSGRDNEQFF. The CDR3 nucleotides are TGTGCCAGCAGCCAAACAACAGGGCTCGGGACTAGCGGGAGGGACAATGAGCAGTTCTTC.